These 23 T cell receptor beta chains came from one sample sequenced in a study of cytomegalovirus exposure and HLA in healthy donors. The data were produced by immunoSEQ multiplex PCR, yet TCRdb's version contains in-frame clones alone and is incomplete. The sample holds approximately 130,000 clones, over 65% seen once. The sample taken for sequencing was PBMCs. Receptors were obtained from a woman aged 25-40 years in good health and CMV-seronegative.

This clone appeared a few times. This chain joins TRBV5-4 and TRBJ1-1, with TRBD1 as a possible D gene (5 bases). This CDR3 is built from 11 residues. The V end lost 0 bases, the J end lost 8 bases, and 5 bases lay between the germline ends. The germline gives CDR1 SGHNT, CDR2 YYREEE (reference sequence). The CDR3 reads CASSLDREAFF. The CDR3, as DNA: TGTGCCAGCAGCTTGGACAGGGAAGCTTTCTTT.

The chain couples TRBV10-2 to TRBJ2-7; TRBD2 matches 8 bases. Looked up from germline, CDR1 is WSHSY and CDR2 is SAAADI. The length of the CDR3 is 13 residues. The ends lost 3 bases at V and 6 bases at J; junction bases unmatched: 4. CDR3 in amino acids: CASSEGGGTEQYF. In DNA, the CDR3 is TGCGCCAGCAGTGAAGGCGGGGGGACCGAGCAGTACTTC.

The J gene is TRBJ2-5, the V gene TRBV5-5, with 8 bases identical to TRBD2. With V trimmed by 4 bases and J by 4 bases, 6 bases remained unmatched. Germline V gives CDR1 SGHKS, CDR2 YYEKEE (reference sequence). The CDR3 spans 14 residues. CDR3 amino acids: CASSPGGAGETQYF. The DNA of the CDR3 is TGTGCCAGCAGCCCCGGGGGGGCCGGAGAGACCCAGTACTTC.

V and J are TRBV2 and TRBJ2-5, with D perhaps matching TRBD2 (6 bases). The V and J ends lost 8 bases and 0 bases respectively, with 10 bases between them. From germline, CDR1 is SNHLY and CDR2 FYNNEI. The CDR3 loop spans 13 amino acids. In DNA, the CDR3 is TGTGCCAGCGGGGGAGGTAACCAAGAGACCCAGTACTTC. As protein: CASGGGNQETQYF.

The chain recombines TRBV13 with TRBJ2-3, with 12 bases lining up with TRBD2. CDR3 length equals 16 residues. The V gene's germline CDR1 is PRHDT and CDR2 FYEKMQ (reference sequence). V gave up 5 bases and J gave up 6 bases; unmatched junction bases: 9. This chain's CDR3 is CASSIRLAGVGDTQYF. The CDR3 region has the DNA TGTGCCAGCAGCATCCGACTAGCGGGGGTCGGGGATACGCAGTATTTT.

The genes are TRBV7-2 and TRBJ1-6; maybe TRBD1 (6 bases). The CDR3 length is 16 residues. Germline V lookup: CDR1 SGHTA, CDR2 FQGNSA. Trimming stripped 5 bases from V and 2 bases from J, with 13 bases between. CDR3 amino acids: CASSLQRQAYNSPLHF. In nucleotides, the CDR3 is TGTGCCAGCAGCCTGCAACGACAGGCCTATAATTCACCCCTCCACTTT.

The chain has TRBV11-3 and TRBJ2-1; 7 positions match TRBD1. The CDR3 is made up of 14 amino acids. V was clipped by 5 bases and J by 6 bases; unmatched bases: 7. The germline V gene has CDR1 SGHNT and CDR2 YENEEA. The CDR3 spells CASSPTDRPNEQFF. In DNA form, the CDR3 reads TGTGCCAGCAGCCCGACGGACAGGCCCAATGAGCAGTTCTTC.

The J gene is TRBJ1-5, the V gene TRBV6-5; the match to TRBD1 covers 8 bases. Trimming cost V 6 bases and J 3 bases; bases outside gene matches: 7. There are 15 residues in the CDR3. Germline lookup yields CDR1 MNHEY and CDR2 SVGAGI. The CDR3 protein is CASRDQGANNQPQHF. The CDR3 DNA is TGTGCCAGCAGGGATCAGGGGGCAAACAATCAGCCCCAGCATTTT.

V gene TRBV18 combines with J gene TRBJ1-3; D is unclear. Germline lookup yields CDR1 KGHSH and CDR2 LQKENI. Trimming took 3 bases from V and 4 from J, leaving 10 bases between them. The CDR3 is 14 amino acids. DNA for the CDR3: TGTGCCAGCTCACCGCAACAAGCGGGAAACACCATATATTTT. Its protein is CASSPQQAGNTIYF.

The V gene is TRBV19, the J gene TRBJ2-1; 7 bases are a match to TRBD2. The CDR3 is made up of 12 amino acids. Unmatched junction bases numbered 2, after V lost 3 bases and J lost 9 bases. Germline CDR1 and CDR2: LNHDA and SQIVND (reference sequence). The chain's CDR3 is CASSMGGGEQFF. CDR3 DNA: TGTGCCAGTAGTATGGGCGGGGGTGAGCAGTTCTTC.

The gene calls are TRBV27 and TRBJ2-7; 9 bases align to TRBD1. Trimming at V came to 4 bases and at J to 2 bases, leaving 6 bases not matched to a gene. From germline, CDR1 is MNHEY and CDR2 SMNVEV (reference sequence). The CDR3 contains 15 residues. The CDR3 sequence is CASSSHRGLTYEQYF. Here the CDR3 DNA reads TGTGCCAGCAGTTCTCACAGGGGGCTGACCTACGAGCAGTACTTC.

The gene calls are TRBV11-2 and TRBJ2-7, with 11 bases fitting TRBD1. This CDR3 spans 15 amino acids. Germline loops: CDR1 SGHAT, CDR2 FQNNGV. The trim removed 4 bases at V and 7 bases at J, leaving 9 bases unmatched. CDR3 region: CASSSTGTGGGEQYF. CDR3 nucleotide sequence: TGTGCCAGCAGCTCTACCGGGACAGGGGGAGGTGAGCAGTACTTC.

This sequence joins TRBV11-3 and TRBJ2-3; the match to TRBD2 covers 9 bases. J gave up 6 bases and V 8 bases, and 3 bases lay outside the gene matches. CDR1 is SGHNT, CDR2 YENEEA, per germline. The CDR3 contains 12 residues. The CDR3 coding sequence is TGTGCCAGCCGCGCGGGGGGGGATACGCAGTATTTT. Protein sequence: CASRAGGDTQYF.

The CDR3 spells CASSYRQGVDYGYTF. The CDR3 nucleotides read TGTGCCAGCAGTTACCGGCAGGGGGTAGACTATGGCTACACCTTC. The genes are TRBV6-6 and TRBJ1-2; TRBD1 matches 7 bases. This CDR3 region has 15 residues. V lost 2 bases, J lost 3 bases, and 6 bases stayed unmatched. CDR1 and CDR2 from the germline V gene are MNHNY and SVGAGI (reference sequence).

This clone was counted a few times. The rearrangement links TRBV6-5 to TRBJ2-3; 16 bases are a match to TRBD2. This CDR3 has 15 amino acids. Germline V gene lookup returns CDR1 MNHEY and CDR2 SVGAGI. V lost 8 bases to trimming and J lost 4 bases; unmatched junction nucleotides: 3. CDR3: CASSGLAGGADTQYF. CDR3 nucleotide sequence: TGTGCCAGCTCGGGACTAGCGGGGGGGGCAGATACGCAGTATTTT.

The genes are TRBV9 and TRBJ1-6, with 9 nucleotides matching TRBD1. V was pared by 0 bases and J by 6 bases, with 4 bases of the junction left unmatched. The CDR3 has 16 residues. Germline CDR1 and CDR2: SGDLS and YYNGEE. The DNA for the CDR3 is TGTGCCAGCAGCGTAGGAGGACAGGGGCCTAATTCACCCCTCCACTTT. Amino acids: CASSVGGQGPNSPLHF. Complete variable domain (other parts from reference TRBV9 and TRBJ1-6): DSGVTQTPKHLITATGQRVTLRCSPRSGDLSVYWYQQSLDQGLQFLIQYYNGEERAKGNILERFSAQQFPDLHSELNLSSLELGDSALYFCASSVGGQGPNSPLHFGNGTRLTVT.

The V and J genes are TRBV19 and TRBJ1-3; D is undetermined. Germline CDR1 and CDR2: LNHDA and SQIVND (reference sequence). CDR3 length equals 12 residues. V lost 6 bases and J 0 bases, leaving 3 bases between the germline ends. The chain's CDR3 is CASSYSGNTIYF. DNA of the CDR3: TGTGCCAGTAGCTACTCTGGAAACACCATATATTTT.

This chain uses TRBV25-1 with TRBJ2-2; a possible D gene is TRBD2 (5 bases). The CDR3 is 16 amino acids. With 4 bases removed from V and 0 bases from J, the gap between germline ends came to 12 bases. The germline V gene has CDR1 MGHDK and CDR2 SYGVNS. The CDR3: CASSASRGSNTGELFF. The CDR3 DNA follows: TGTGCCAGCAGTGCTTCACGGGGTTCGAACACCGGGGAGCTGTTTTTT.

This clone occurred once. The J gene is TRBJ2-3, the V gene TRBV5-4; D is undetermined. The CDR3 is made up of 15 amino acids. The germline V gene has CDR1 SGHNT and CDR2 YYREEE (reference sequence). V was pared by 4 bases and J by 3 bases, with 15 bases between. The CDR3 sequence is CASSRPEAPTDTQYF. CDR3 bases: TGTGCCAGCAGCCGCCCGGAAGCGCCAACAGATACGCAGTATTTT.

The V gene is TRBV10-3, the J gene TRBJ1-1; TRBD1 matches 8 bases. The CDR3 sequence is 14 residues long. V was clipped by 4 bases and J by 0 bases; unmatched bases: 1. The germline CDR1 and CDR2 sequences are ENHRY and SYGVKD. The CDR3 loop is CAISGTGLNTEAFF. Written as DNA, the CDR3 is TGTGCCATCAGTGGGACAGGGCTGAACACTGAAGCTTTCTTT.

J is TRBJ1-2 and V is TRBV19, with no clear D. The CDR3 runs 15 residues. Trimming shortened V by 2 bases and J by 5 bases, and 15 bases separated the two germline ends. Germline V lookup: CDR1 LNHDA, CDR2 SQIVND (reference sequence). The CDR3 DNA reads TGTGCCAGTAGTATACGGGCAAAAGCGGCTTATGGCTACACCTTC. Translation: CASSIRAKAAYGYTF.

V usage is TRBV4-3 and J usage is TRBJ1-4, with 7 bases aligning to TRBD1. This CDR3 is 15 amino acids long. From germline, CDR1 is LGHNA and CDR2 YSLEER. J gave up 8 bases and V 3 bases, and 9 bases lay outside the gene matches. The CDR3 bases are TGCGCCAGCAGCCACCTAACAGGGGTTGGCGAAAAACTGTTTTTT. As protein: CASSHLTGVGEKLFF.

The V call is TRBV19, the J call TRBJ1-2, with 7 bases matching TRBD1. Germline lookup yields CDR1 LNHDA and CDR2 SQIVND (reference sequence). With 1 base clipped from V and 2 bases from J, the junction kept 7 bases outside the gene matches. The CDR3 loop spans 16 amino acids. The CDR3 DNA follows: TGTGCCAGTAGTATAGTAGGGGGACAGACAAACTATGGCTACACCTTC. Its translation is CASSIVGGQTNYGYTF.